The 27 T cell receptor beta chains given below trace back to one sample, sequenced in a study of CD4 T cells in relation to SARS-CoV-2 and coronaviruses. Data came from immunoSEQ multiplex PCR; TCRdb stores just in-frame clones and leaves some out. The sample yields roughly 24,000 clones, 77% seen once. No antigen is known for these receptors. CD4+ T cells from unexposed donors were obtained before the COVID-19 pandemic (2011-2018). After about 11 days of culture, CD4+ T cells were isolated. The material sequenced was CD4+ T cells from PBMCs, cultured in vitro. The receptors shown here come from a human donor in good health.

CDR3 sequence reads: CASSPDRVGTEAFF. CDR3 DNA: TGTGCCAGCAGCCCGGACAGGGTTGGGACTGAAGCTTTCTTT. V usage is TRBV3-1 (or the pseudogene TRBV3-2) and J usage is TRBJ1-1; TRBD1 matches at 8 bases. Germline CDR1 reads LGHDT; CDR2 reads YNNKEL (reference sequence). The CDR3 has 14 residues. With 4 bases clipped from V and 5 bases from J, the junction kept 6 bases outside the gene matches.

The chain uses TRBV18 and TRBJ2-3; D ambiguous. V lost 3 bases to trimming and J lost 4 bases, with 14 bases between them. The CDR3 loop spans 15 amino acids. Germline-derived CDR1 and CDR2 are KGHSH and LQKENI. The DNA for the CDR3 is TGTGCCAGCTCACCTGGTCTTTTAAGGTCAGATACGCAGTATTTT. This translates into CASSPGLLRSDTQYF.

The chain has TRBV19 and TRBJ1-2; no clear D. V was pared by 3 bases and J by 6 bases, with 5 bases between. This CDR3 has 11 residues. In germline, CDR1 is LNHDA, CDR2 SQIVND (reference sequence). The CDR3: CASSMDDGYTF. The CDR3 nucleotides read TGTGCCAGTAGTATGGATGATGGCTACACCTTC.

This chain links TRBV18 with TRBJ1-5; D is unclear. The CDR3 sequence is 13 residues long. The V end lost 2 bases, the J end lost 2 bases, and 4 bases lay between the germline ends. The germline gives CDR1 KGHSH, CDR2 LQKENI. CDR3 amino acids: CASSPEGNQPQHF. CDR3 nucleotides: TGTGCCAGCTCACCAGAGGGCAATCAGCCCCAGCATTTT.

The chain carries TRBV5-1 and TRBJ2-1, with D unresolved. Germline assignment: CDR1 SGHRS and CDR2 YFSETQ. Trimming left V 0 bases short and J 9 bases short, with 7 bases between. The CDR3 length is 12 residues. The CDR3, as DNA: TGCGCCAGCAGCTTGGGTGTCGGTGAGCAGTTCTTC. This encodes CASSLGVGEQFF.

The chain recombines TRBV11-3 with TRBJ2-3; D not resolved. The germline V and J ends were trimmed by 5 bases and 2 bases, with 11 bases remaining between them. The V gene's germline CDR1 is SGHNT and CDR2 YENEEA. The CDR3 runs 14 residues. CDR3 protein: CASSPSTYTDTQYF. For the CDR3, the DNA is TGTGCCAGCAGCCCCAGCACGTACACAGATACGCAGTATTTT.

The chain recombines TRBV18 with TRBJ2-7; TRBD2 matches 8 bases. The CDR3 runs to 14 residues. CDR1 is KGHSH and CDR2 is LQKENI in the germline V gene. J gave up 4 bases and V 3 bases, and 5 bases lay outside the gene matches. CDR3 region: CASSPLTSDYEQYF. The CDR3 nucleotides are TGTGCCAGCTCACCCCTGACTAGCGATTACGAGCAGTACTTC.

This CDR3 reads CASSRQDNSPLHF. Here the CDR3 DNA reads TGTGCCAGCAGCCGTCAAGATAATTCACCCCTCCACTTT. The rearrangement joins TRBV11-2 to TRBJ1-6; D gene ambiguous. Germline V lookup: CDR1 SGHAT, CDR2 FQNNGV. CDR3 size: 13 residues. With 5 bases removed from V and 5 bases from J, the gap between germline ends came to 7 bases.

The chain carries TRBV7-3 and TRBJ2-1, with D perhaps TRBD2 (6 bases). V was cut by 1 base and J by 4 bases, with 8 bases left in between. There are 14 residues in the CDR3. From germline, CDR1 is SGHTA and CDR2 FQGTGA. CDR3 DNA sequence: TGTGCCAGCAGCTTAATGGGGGGTTACAATGAGCAGTTCTTC. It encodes CASSLMGGYNEQFF.

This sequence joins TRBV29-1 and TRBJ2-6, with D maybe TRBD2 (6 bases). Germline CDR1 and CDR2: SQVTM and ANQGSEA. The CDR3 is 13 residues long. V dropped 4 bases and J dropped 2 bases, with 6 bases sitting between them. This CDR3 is CSVGGTGANVLTF. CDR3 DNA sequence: TGCAGCGTTGGCGGGACTGGGGCCAACGTCCTGACTTTC.

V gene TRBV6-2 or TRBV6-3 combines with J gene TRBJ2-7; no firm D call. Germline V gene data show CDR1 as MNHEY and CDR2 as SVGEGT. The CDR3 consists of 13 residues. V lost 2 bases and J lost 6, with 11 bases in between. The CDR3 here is CASSYDGVREQYF. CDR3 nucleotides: TGTGCCAGCAGTTACGATGGGGTACGCGAGCAGTACTTC.

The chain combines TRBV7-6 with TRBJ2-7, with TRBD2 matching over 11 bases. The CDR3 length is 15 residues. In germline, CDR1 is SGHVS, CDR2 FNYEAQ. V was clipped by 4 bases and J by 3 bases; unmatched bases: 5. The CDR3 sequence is CASSSRLAGLYEQYF. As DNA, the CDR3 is TGTGCCAGCAGCTCCAGACTAGCGGGGCTCTACGAGCAGTACTTC.

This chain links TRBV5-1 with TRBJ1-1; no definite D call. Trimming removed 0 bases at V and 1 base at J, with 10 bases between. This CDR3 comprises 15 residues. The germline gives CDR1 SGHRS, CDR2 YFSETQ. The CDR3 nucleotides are TGCGCCAGCAGCTTGGGACGGAACCAGAACACTGAAGCTTTCTTT. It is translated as CASSLGRNQNTEAFF.

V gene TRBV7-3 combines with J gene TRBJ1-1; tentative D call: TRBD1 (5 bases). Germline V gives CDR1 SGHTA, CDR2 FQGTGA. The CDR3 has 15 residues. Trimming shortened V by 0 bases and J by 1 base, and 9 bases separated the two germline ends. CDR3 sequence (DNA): TGTGCCAGCAGCTTAACGTCCGGGGGGAACACTGAAGCTTTCTTT. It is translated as CASSLTSGGNTEAFF.

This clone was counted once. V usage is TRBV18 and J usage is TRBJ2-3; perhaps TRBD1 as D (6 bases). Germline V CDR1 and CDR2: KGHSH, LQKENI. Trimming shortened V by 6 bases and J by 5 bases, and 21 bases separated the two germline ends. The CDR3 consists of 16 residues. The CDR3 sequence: CASSPEWGTSGDTQYF. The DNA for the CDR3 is TGTGCCAGCTCTCCCGAGTGGGGGACATCGGGAGATACGCAGTATTTT.

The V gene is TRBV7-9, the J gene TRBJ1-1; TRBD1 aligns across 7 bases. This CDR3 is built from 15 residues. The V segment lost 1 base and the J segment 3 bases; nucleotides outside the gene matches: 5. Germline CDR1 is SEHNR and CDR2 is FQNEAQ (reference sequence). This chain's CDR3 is CASSLVNRGDTEAFF. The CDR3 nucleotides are TGTGCCAGCAGCTTAGTGAACAGGGGTGACACTGAAGCTTTCTTT.

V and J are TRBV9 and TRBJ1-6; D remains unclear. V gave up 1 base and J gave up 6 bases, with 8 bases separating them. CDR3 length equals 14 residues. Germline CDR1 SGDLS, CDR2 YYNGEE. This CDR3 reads CASSVFDTNSPLHF. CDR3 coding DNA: TGTGCCAGCAGCGTATTCGACACTAATTCACCCCTCCACTTT. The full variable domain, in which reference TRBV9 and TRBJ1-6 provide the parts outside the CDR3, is DSGVTQTPKHLITATGQRVTLRCSPRSGDLSVYWYQQSLDQGLQFLIQYYNGEERAKGNILERFSAQQFPDLHSELNLSSLELGDSALYFCASSVFDTNSPLHFGNGTRLTVT.

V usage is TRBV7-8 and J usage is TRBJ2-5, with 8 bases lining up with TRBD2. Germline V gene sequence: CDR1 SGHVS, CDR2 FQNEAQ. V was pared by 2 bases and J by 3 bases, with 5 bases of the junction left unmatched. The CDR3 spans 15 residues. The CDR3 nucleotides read TGTGCCAGCAGCTTATCGGGACTAGTAGAAGAGACCCAGTACTTC. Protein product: CASSLSGLVEETQYF. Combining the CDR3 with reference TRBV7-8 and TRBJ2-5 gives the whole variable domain GAGVSQSPRYKVAKRGQDVALRCDPISGHVSLFWYQQALGQGPEFLTYFQNEAQLDKSGLPSDRFFAERPEGSVSTLKIQRTQQEDSAVYLCASSLSGLVEETQYFGPGTRLLVL.

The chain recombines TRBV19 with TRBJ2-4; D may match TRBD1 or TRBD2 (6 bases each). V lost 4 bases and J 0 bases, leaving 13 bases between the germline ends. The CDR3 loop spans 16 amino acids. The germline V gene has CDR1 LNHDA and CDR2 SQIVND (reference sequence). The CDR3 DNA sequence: TGTGCCAGTAGTAGTCCGGGGGCTCTAGCCAAAAACATTCAGTACTTC. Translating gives CASSSPGALAKNIQYF. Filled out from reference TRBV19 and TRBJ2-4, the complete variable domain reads DGGITQSPKYLFRKEGQNVTLSCEQNLNHDAMYWYRQDPGQGLRLIYYSQIVNDFQKGDIAEGYSVSREKKESFPLTVTSAQKNPTAFYLCASSSPGALAKNIQYFGAGTRLSVL.

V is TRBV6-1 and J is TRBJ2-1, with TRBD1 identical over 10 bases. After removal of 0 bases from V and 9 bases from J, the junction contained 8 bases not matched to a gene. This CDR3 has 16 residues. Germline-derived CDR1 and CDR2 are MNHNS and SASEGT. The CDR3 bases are TGTGCCAGCAGTGAAGCTATCGGACAGGGGGTCTGTGAGCAGTTCTTC. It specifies CASSEAIGQGVCEQFF.

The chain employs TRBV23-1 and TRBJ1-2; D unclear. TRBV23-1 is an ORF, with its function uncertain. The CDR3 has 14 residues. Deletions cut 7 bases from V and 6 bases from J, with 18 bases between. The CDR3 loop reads CASTRKGKVNGYTF. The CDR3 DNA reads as TGCGCCAGCACCAGGAAGGGTAAGGTGAATGGCTACACCTTC.

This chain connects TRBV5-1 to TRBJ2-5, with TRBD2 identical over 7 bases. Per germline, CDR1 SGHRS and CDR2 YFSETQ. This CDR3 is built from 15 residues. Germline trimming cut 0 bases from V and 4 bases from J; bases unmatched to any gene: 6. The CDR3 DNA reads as TGCGCCAGCAGCTTGGGACCGGGGGGAGGAGAGACCCAGTACTTC. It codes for CASSLGPGGGETQYF.

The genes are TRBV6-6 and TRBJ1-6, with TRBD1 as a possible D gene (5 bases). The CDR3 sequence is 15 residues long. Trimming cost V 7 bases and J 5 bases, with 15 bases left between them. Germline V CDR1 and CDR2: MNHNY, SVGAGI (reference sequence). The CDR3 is CASTTPGLNNSPLHF. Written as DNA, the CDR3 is TGTGCCAGCACCACCCCGGGACTAAATAATTCACCCCTCCACTTT.

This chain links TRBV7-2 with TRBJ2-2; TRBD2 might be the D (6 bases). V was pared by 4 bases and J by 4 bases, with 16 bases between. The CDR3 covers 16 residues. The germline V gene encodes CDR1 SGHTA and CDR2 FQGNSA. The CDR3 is CASSSPQRVSTGELFF. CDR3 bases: TGTGCCAGCAGCTCCCCACAGCGGGTTAGCACCGGGGAGCTGTTTTTT.

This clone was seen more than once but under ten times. The CDR3 DNA sequence: TGTGCCAGCAGCCAACTAAGGGATTCACCCCTCCACTTT. Amino acid sequence: CASSQLRDSPLHF. This chain uses TRBV3-1 (or the pseudogene TRBV3-2) with TRBJ1-6; D is unresolved. V was trimmed by 2 bases and J by 8 bases, leaving 7 bases between them. Per the germline V gene, CDR1 is LGHDT and CDR2 is YNNKEL (reference sequence). This CDR3 is 13 amino acids long.

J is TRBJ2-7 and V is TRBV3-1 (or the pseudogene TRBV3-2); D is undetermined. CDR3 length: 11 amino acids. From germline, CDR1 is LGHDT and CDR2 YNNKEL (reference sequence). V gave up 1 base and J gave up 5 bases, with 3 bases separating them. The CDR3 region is CASSQGHEQYF. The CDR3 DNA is TGTGCCAGCAGCCAAGGCCACGAGCAGTACTTC.

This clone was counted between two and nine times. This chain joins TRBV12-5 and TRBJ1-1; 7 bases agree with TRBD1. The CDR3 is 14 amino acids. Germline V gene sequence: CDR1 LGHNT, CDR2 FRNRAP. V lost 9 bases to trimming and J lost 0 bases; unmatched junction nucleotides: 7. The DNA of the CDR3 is TGTGCTAGCGGAGACAGGGTCATGAACACTGAAGCTTTCTTT. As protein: CASGDRVMNTEAFF.